This TCR beta chain was obtained from a study of long-term antiretroviral therapy in people with HIV. Trimming took 11 bases from V and 4 from J, leaving 27 bases between them. The CDR3 has 17 amino acids. Germline CDR1 is LNHDA and CDR2 is SQIVND (reference sequence). They ran version v3.0 of the immunoSEQ assay at survey level. Libraries were prepared by immunoSEQ multiplex PCR; TCRdb keeps only in-frame clonotypes and omits some of them. The data show 20,000 to 25,000 clones, around 88% seen once. The TCR originated in a man younger than 30 with HIV. This sample comprised unsorted PBMCs, obtained 3 years after starting antiretroviral therapy. This chain uses TRBV19 with TRBJ1-3; maybe TRBD1 (6 bases). CDR3 amino acids: CACSQTGGIWTGNTIYF. Here the CDR3 DNA reads TGTGCCTGCTCGCAGACGGGGGGCATCTGGACCGGAAACACCATATATTTT.